The sequence of this T cell receptor beta chain was determined in a study of lymphopenia after photon versus proton radiotherapy. This table comes from immunoSEQ multiplex PCR, and its TCRdb copy is limited to in-frame clones, with some not included. The repertoire holds tens of thousands of clones, with around 85% as singletons. Germline lookup yields CDR1 SGHNT and CDR2 YYREEE (reference sequence). Between the trimmed V and J ends, which lost 4 bases and 1 base, there was a span of 14 bases. The CDR3 totals 15 residues. The receptor comes from a man in his 60s with pancreatic cancer. The chain employs TRBV5-4 and TRBJ1-1; D is possibly TRBD1 (6 bases). The sequencing used peripheral blood, collected from a patient treated with proton-based radiotherapy. CDR3 in amino acids: CASSPGGSRNTEAFF. The CDR3 nucleotides read TGTGCCAGCAGCCCCGGGGGCTCCCGGAACACTGAAGCTTTCTTT.